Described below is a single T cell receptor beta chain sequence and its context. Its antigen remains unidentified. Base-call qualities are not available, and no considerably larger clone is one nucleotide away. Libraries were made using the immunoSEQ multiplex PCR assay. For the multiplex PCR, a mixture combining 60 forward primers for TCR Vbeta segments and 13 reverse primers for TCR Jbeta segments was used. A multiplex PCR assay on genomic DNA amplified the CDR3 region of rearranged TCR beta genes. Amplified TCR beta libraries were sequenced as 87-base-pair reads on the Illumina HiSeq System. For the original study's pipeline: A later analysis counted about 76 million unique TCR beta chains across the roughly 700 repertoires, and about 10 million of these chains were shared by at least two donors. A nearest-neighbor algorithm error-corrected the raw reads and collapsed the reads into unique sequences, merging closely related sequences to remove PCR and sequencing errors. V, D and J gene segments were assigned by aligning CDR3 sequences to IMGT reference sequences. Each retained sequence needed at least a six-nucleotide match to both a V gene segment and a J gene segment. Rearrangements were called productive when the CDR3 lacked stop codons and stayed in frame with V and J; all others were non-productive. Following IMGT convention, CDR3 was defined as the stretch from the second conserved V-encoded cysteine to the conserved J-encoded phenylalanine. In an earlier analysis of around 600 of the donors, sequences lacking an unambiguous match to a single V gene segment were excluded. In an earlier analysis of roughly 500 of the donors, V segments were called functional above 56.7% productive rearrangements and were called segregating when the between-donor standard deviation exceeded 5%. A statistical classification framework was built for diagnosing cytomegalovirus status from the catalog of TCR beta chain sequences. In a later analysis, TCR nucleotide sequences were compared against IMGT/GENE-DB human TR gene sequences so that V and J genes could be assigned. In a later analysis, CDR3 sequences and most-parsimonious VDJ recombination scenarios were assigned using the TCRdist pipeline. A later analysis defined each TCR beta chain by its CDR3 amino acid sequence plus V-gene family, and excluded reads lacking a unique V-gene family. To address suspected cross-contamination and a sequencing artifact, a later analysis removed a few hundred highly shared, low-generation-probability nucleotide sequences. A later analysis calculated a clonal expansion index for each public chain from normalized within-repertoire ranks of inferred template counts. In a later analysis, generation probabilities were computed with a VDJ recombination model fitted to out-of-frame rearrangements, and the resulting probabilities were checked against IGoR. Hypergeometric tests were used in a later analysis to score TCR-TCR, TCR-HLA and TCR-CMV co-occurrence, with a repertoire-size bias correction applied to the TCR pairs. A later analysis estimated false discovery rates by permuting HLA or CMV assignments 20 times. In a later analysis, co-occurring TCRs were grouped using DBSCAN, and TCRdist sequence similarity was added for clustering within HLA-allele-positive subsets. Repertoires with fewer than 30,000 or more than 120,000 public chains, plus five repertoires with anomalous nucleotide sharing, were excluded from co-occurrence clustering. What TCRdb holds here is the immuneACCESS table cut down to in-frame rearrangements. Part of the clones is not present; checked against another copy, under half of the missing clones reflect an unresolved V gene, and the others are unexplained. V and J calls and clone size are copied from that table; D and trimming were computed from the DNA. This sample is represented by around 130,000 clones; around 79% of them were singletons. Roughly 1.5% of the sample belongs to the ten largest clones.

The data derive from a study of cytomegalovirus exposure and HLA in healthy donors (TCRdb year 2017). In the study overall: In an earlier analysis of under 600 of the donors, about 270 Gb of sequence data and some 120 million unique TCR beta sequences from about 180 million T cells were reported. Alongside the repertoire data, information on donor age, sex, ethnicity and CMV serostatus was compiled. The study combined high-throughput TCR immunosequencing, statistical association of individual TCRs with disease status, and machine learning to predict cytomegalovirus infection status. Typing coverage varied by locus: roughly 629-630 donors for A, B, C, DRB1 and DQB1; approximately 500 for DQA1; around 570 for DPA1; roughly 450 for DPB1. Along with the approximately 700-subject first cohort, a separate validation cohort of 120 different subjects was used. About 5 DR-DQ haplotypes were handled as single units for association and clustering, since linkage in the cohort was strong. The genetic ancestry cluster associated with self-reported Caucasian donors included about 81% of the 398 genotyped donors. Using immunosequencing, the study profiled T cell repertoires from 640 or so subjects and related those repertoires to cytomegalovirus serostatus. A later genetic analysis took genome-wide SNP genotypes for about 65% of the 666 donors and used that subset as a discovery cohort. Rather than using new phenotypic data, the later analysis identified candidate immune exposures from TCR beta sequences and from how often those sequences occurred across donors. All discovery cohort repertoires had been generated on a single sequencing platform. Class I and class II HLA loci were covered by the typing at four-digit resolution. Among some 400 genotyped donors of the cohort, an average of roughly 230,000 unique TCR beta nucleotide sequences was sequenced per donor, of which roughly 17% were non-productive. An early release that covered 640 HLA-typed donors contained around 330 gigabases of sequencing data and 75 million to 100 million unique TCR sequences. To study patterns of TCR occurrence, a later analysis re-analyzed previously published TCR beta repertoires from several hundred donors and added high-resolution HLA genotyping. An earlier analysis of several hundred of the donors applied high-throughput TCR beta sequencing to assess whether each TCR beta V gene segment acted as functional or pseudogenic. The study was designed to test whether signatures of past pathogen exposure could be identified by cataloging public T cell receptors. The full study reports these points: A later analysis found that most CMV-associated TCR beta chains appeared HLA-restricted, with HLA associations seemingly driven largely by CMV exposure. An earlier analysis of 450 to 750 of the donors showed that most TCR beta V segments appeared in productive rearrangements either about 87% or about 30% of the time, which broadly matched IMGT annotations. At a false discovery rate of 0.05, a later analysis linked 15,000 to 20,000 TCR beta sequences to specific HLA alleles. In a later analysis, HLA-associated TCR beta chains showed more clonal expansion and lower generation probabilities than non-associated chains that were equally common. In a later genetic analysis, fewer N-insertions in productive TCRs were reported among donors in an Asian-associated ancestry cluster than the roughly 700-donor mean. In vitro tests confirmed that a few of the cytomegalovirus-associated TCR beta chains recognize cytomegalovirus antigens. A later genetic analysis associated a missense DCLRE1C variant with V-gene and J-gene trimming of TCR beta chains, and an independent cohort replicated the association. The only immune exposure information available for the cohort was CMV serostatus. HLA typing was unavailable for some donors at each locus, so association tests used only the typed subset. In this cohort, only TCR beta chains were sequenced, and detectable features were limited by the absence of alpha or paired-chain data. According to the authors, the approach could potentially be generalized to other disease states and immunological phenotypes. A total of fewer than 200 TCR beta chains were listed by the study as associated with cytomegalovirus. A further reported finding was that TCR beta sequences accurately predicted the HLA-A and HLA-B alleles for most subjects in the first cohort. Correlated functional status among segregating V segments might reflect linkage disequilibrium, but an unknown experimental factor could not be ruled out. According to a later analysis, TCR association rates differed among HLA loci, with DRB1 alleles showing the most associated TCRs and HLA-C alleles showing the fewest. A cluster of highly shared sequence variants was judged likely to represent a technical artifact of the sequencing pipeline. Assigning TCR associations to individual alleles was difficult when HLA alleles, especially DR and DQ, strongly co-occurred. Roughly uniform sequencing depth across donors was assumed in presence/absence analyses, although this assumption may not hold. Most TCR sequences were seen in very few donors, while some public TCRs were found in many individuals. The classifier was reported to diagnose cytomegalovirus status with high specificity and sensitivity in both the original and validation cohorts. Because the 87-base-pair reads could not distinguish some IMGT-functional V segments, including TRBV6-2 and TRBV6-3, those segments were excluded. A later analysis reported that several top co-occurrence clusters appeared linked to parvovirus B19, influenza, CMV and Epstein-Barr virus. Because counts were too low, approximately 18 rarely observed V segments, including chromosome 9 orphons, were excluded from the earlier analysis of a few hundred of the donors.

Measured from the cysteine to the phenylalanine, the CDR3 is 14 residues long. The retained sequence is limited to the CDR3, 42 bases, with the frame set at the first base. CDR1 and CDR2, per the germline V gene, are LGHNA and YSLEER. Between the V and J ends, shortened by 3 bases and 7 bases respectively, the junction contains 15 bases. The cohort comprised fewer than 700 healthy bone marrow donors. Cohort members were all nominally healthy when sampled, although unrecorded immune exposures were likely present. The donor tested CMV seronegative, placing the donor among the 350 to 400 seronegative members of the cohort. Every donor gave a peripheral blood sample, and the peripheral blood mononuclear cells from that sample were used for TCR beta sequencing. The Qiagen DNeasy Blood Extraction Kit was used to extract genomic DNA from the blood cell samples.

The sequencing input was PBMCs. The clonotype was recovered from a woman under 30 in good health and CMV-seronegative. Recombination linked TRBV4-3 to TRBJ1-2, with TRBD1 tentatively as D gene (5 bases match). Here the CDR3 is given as CASSHGGYGGGYTF. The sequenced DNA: TGCGCCAGCAGCCACGGGGGGTACGGGGGTGGCTACACCTTC.